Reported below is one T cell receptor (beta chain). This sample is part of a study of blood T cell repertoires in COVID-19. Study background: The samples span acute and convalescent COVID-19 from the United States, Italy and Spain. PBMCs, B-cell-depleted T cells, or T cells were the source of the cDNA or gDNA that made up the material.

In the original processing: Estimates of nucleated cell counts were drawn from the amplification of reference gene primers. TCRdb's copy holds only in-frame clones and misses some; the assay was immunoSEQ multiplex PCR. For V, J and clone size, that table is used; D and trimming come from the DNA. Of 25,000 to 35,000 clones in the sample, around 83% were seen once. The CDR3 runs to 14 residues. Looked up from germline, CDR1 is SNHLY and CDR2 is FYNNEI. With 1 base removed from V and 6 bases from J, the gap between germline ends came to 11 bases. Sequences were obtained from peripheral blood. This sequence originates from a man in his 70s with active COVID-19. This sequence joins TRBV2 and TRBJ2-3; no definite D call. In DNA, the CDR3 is TGTGCCAGCAGTGAAGGGCGGTGGGTGGATACGCAGTATTTT. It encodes CASSEGRWVDTQYF.